The 32 T cell receptor beta chains listed next were all sequenced from one sample in a study of blood T cells in healthy people across ages. Combining a sample-barcoded 5' primer with a J-beta primer mix, a second PCR ran for 7 to 11 cycles. MiXCR was run by TCRdb on the 5' RACE reads, yielding one entry per CDR3 protein. The data hold about 830,000 distinct CDR3 sequences, with around two thirds observed a single time. Sequences were obtained from blood. The receptors stem from a young man in good health.

The chain employs TRBV29-1 and TRBJ2-3; the D gene is possibly TRBD1 (6 bases). This CDR3 is 13 amino acids long. CDR1 and CDR2 from the germline V gene are SQVTM and ANQGSEA. The ends were cut back, 4 bases at V and 5 bases at J, with 13 bases in the middle. The CDR3 DNA is TGCAGCGTTGTACCAGGGGTTGTAGATACGCAGTATTTT. This sequence encodes CSVVPGVVDTQYF.

A single count supports this clonotype. A junction end diverges from the germline sequence, so it may reflect a read error. V is TRBV9 and J is TRBJ2-7; 8 nucleotides agree with TRBD2. Germline CDR1 reads SGDLS; CDR2 reads YYNGEE. CDR3 length: 15 amino acids. CDR3 sequence (DNA): TGTGCCAGCAGCGCTGGACTAGCCAGGTCCTCCGAGCAGTACTTC. This gives the protein CASSAGLARSSEQYF. The variable domain in full, completed from reference TRBV9 and TRBJ2-7, reads DSGVTQTPKHLITATGQRVTLRCSPRSGDLSVYWYQQSLDQGLQFLIQYYNGEERAKGNILERFSAQQFPDLHSELNLSSLELGDSALYFCASSAGLARSSEQYFGPGTRLTVT.

This CDR3 is CATSRGGTSYEQYF. Written as DNA, the CDR3 is TGTGCCACCAGCAGAGGCGGGACCTCCTACGAGCAGTACTTC. The chain recombines TRBV15 with TRBJ2-1, with a tentative D call TRBD2 (6 bases). The DNA matches TRBJ2-7 better at its end, which makes the J call doubtful. From germline, CDR1 is LNHNV and CDR2 YYDKDF (reference sequence). The CDR3 length is 14 residues.

The chain couples TRBV29-1 to TRBJ2-1; 10 bases match TRBD2. With V trimmed by 3 bases and J by 0 bases, 5 bases remained unmatched. CDR1 and CDR2 (germline): SQVTM, ANQGSEA. The CDR3 runs to 16 residues. CDR3: CSVEISGGSSYNEQFF. As DNA, the CDR3 is TGCAGCGTTGAGATTAGCGGGGGGAGCTCCTACAATGAGCAGTTCTTC.

The chain joins TRBV20-1 to TRBJ2-7; 9 nucleotides align to TRBD2. The junction had 13 bases not matched to a gene; V was cut back by 6 bases and J by 7 bases. In germline, CDR1 is DFQATT, CDR2 SNEGSKA (reference sequence). The CDR3 is 14 residues long. The CDR3 sequence is CSAPEGGGANEQYF. CDR3 DNA sequence: TGCAGTGCCCCAGAGGGCGGGGGGGCAAATGAGCAGTACTTC.

To note about this clonotype: Just one base apart from a much larger clone, this may be a read error. CDR3 in amino acids: CASSSGAYKEQFF. The CDR3, as DNA: TGTGCCAGCAGTTCTGGGGCCTACAAGGAGCAGTTCTTC. This sequence joins TRBV12-3 or TRBV12-4 and TRBJ2-1, with D possibly matching TRBD1 (5 bases). This CDR3 spans 13 amino acids.

The V gene is TRBV29-1, the J gene TRBJ2-2; a possible D gene is TRBD1 (7 bases). The CDR3 runs to 14 residues. Trimming cost V 7 bases and J 4 bases, with 16 bases left between them. Per the germline V gene, CDR1 is SQVTM and CDR2 is ANQGSEA. The CDR3 region has the DNA TGCAGCGCCCGACAGGGTAGCGGCACCGGGGAGCTGTTTTTT. Translation: CSARQGSGTGELFF.

The chain joins TRBV30 to TRBJ2-1; D uncertain. Trimming removed 2 bases from V and 2 bases from J, with 1 base in between. Germline V gene sequence: CDR1 GTSNPN, CDR2 SVGIG (reference sequence). This CDR3 comprises 11 residues. CDR3 sequence (DNA): TGTGCCTGGAGTACCTACAATGAGCAGTTCTTC. It is translated as CAWSTYNEQFF.

V usage is TRBV6-5 and J usage is TRBJ1-2; 7 nucleotides line up with TRBD1. CDR1 and CDR2 (germline): MNHEY, SVGAGI. The CDR3 consists of 14 residues. V gave up 1 base and J gave up 8 bases; unmatched junction bases: 7. The CDR3 loop reads CASSYLQGRRGYTF. The DNA of the CDR3 is TGTGCCAGCAGTTACTTACAGGGGAGAAGGGGCTACACCTTC.

This clonotype occurred a few times. This chain links TRBV7-9 with TRBJ2-1; D gene ambiguous. The CDR3 consists of 13 residues. In germline, CDR1 is SEHNR, CDR2 FQNEAQ (reference sequence). Trimming removed 5 bases from V and 6 bases from J, with 11 bases in between. The DNA of the CDR3 is TGTGCCAGCAGCGAAGAACATGGCAATGAGCAGTTCTTC. Amino acids: CASSEEHGNEQFF.

A single count supports this clonotype. This chain joins TRBV3-1 and TRBJ1-2; 7 nucleotides match TRBD1. Germline loops: CDR1 LGHDT, CDR2 YNNKEL (reference sequence). Trimming at V came to 1 base and at J to 7 bases, leaving 9 bases not matched to a gene. The CDR3 is 15 residues long. The CDR3 here is CASSQGQGRPSGYTF. The CDR3 coding sequence is TGTGCCAGCAGCCAAGGACAGGGAAGGCCAAGTGGCTACACCTTC. Looking up the rest from reference TRBV3-1 and TRBJ1-2 gives the full variable domain: DTAVSQTPKYLVTQMGNDKSIKCEQNLGHDTMYWYKQDSKKFLKIMFSYNNKELIINETVPNRFSPKSPDKAHLNLHINSLELGDSAVYFCASSQGQGRPSGYTFGSGTRLTVV.

This chain connects TRBV9 to TRBJ1-5; D may be TRBD1 (6 bases). Germline values: CDR1 SGDLS, CDR2 YYNGEE. There are 14 residues in the CDR3. V was cut by 4 bases and J by 1 base, with 9 bases left in between. The CDR3 here is CASSRGRSNQPQHF. The CDR3 DNA follows: TGTGCCAGCAGCCGGGGGCGAAGCAATCAGCCCCAGCATTTT. The full variable domain, rest sourced from reference TRBV9 and TRBJ1-5, is DSGVTQTPKHLITATGQRVTLRCSPRSGDLSVYWYQQSLDQGLQFLIQYYNGEERAKGNILERFSAQQFPDLHSELNLSSLELGDSALYFCASSRGRSNQPQHFGDGTRLSIL.

The chain joins TRBV7-9 to TRBJ1-1; D is perhaps TRBD1 (6 bases). This CDR3 is 14 amino acids long. Trimming cost V 5 bases and J 0 bases, with 10 bases left between them. Looked up from germline, CDR1 is SEHNR and CDR2 is FQNEAQ (reference sequence). Here the CDR3 reads CASSGHRVNTEAFF. DNA of the CDR3: TGTGCCAGCAGCGGACACAGGGTGAACACTGAAGCTTTCTTT.

This clonotype has more than one count but fewer than ten. The chain combines TRBV4-3 with TRBJ2-3; D is ambiguous. This CDR3 region has 16 residues. CDR1 LGHNA and CDR2 YSLEER come from the germline V gene. Trimming stripped 2 bases from V and 2 bases from J, with 14 bases between. The CDR3 reads CASSQTVGSTTDTQYF. Written as DNA, the CDR3 is TGCGCCAGCAGCCAAACAGTTGGCAGCACCACAGATACGCAGTATTTT.

This clonotype has more than one count but fewer than ten. As DNA, the CDR3 is TGTGCCAGCAGCGCGTTGGGGACCCAGTACTTC. Encoded protein: CASSALGTQYF. The V call is TRBV9, the J call TRBJ2-7, with D uncertain. Matching the DNA end better, TRBJ2-5 makes the J call doubtful. Germline V gene lookup returns CDR1 SGDLS and CDR2 YYNGEE. The CDR3 contains 11 residues.

The CDR3 region has the DNA TGTGCCAGCAGCCCAACCCTGACTAGCGGGGCAACCACAGATACGCAGTATTTT. Translation gives CASSPTLTSGATTDTQYF. V is TRBV9 and J is TRBJ2-3; 11 bases line up with TRBD2. Germline CDR1 reads SGDLS; CDR2 reads YYNGEE. The CDR3 covers 18 residues. The V gene end was trimmed by 4 bases and the J gene end by 2 bases; junction bases not matched to a gene: 12.

J is TRBJ1-1 and V is TRBV20-1; D is undetermined. CDR1 and CDR2 from the germline V gene are DFQATT and SNEGSKA (reference sequence). The CDR3 is 12 amino acids. Trimming left V 0 bases short and J 7 bases short, with 9 bases between. Here the CDR3 reads CSARDRSVEAFF. DNA of the CDR3: TGCAGTGCTAGAGATAGGTCAGTTGAAGCTTTCTTT.

The chain has TRBV7-9 and TRBJ2-5; 11 bases are a match to TRBD2. Germline loops: CDR1 SEHNR, CDR2 FQNEAQ (reference sequence). Trimming took 5 bases from V and 1 from J; bases not matched to a gene: 9. This CDR3 has 17 amino acids. DNA for the CDR3: TGTGCCAGCAGCACTCGACTAGCGGGAATACTCCAAGAGACCCAGTACTTC. This gives the protein CASSTRLAGILQETQYF.

This clonotype was seen a few times. The chain has TRBV2 and TRBJ2-5; 11 bases are a match to TRBD2. From germline, CDR1 is SNHLY and CDR2 FYNNEI. J gave up 2 bases and V 6 bases, and 5 bases lay outside the gene matches. The length of the CDR3 is 15 residues. CDR3 bases: TGTGCCAGCAGCGGGGGACTAGCGGAACAAGAGACCCAGTACTTC. As protein: CASSGGLAEQETQYF. Looking up the rest from reference TRBV2 and TRBJ2-5 gives the full variable domain: EPEVTQTPSHQVTQMGQEVILRCVPISNHLYFYWYRQILGQKVEFLVSFYNNEISEKSEIFDDQFSVERPDGSNFTLKIRSTKLEDSAMYFCASSGGLAEQETQYFGPGTRLLVL.

The chain combines TRBV7-3 with TRBJ2-1; the D gene is possibly TRBD2 (6 bases). The CDR3 has 16 residues. V was pared by 1 base and J by 6 bases, with 16 bases between. The germline CDR1 and CDR2 sequences are SGHTA and FQGTGA. The CDR3 bases are TGTGCCAGCAGCTTAATCTGGGACTCCAGGGTCAATGAGCAGTTCTTC. It translates to CASSLIWDSRVNEQFF.

This clonotype was observed a handful of times. The rearrangement joins TRBV7-9 to TRBJ2-3, with TRBD2 matching over 10 bases. This CDR3 is built from 16 residues. With 6 bases clipped from V and 0 bases from J, the junction kept 6 bases outside the gene matches. Germline CDR1 is SEHNR and CDR2 is FQNEAQ (reference sequence). This CDR3 reads CASRPRTSGSTDTQYF. For the CDR3, the DNA is TGTGCCAGCAGACCCAGGACTAGCGGTAGCACAGATACGCAGTATTTT.

This chain uses TRBV3-1 with TRBJ2-1; D remains ambiguous. Deletions cut 7 bases from V and 10 bases from J, with 17 bases between. Germline lookup yields CDR1 LGHDT and CDR2 YNNKEL (reference sequence). The CDR3 runs to 13 residues. The CDR3 loop reads CASMLDPLGEQFF. CDR3 in DNA: TGTGCCAGCATGCTGGACCCGTTAGGAGAGCAGTTCTTC.

This chain links TRBV4-3 with TRBJ1-2; D may be TRBD1 (5 bases). This CDR3 contains 15 residues. Per germline, CDR1 LGHNA and CDR2 YSLEER. With 4 bases removed from V and 7 bases from J, the gap between germline ends came to 19 bases. The CDR3 sequence: CASSPGRGALAGYTF. The CDR3 DNA follows: TGCGCCAGCAGCCCAGGAAGGGGCGCTTTGGCTGGCTACACCTTC.

The CDR3 DNA reads TGTGCCACCAGGGTTGCATGGGCTAGCGGGGGGGCATTCACCGGGGAGCTGTTTTTT. Protein sequence: CATRVAWASGGAFTGELFF. This chain connects TRBV15 to TRBJ2-2; 12 bases fit TRBD2. Germline CDR1 LNHNV, CDR2 YYDKDF (reference sequence). The junction had 15 bases not matched to a gene; V was cut back by 6 bases and J by 4 bases. The CDR3 is 19 residues long.

This sequence joins TRBV6-1 and TRBJ2-1; possibly TRBD1 for D (6 bases). This CDR3 comprises 14 residues. The germline V and J ends were trimmed by 4 bases and 7 bases, with 14 bases remaining between them. CDR1 and CDR2 (germline): MNHNS, SASEGT. CDR3 bases: TGTGCCAGCAGTGGGACAGAGCCCTGGAATGAGCAGTTCTTC. Protein product: CASSGTEPWNEQFF.

The V and J genes are TRBV4-2 and TRBJ2-6, with 11 nucleotides matching TRBD1. The CDR3 is made up of 17 amino acids. In germline, CDR1 is LGHNA, CDR2 YNFKEQ. V lost 4 bases, J lost 2 bases, and 4 bases stayed unmatched. The CDR3 loop is CASSRTGGAPGANVLTF. The DNA of the CDR3 is TGTGCCAGCAGCCGGACAGGGGGCGCTCCTGGGGCCAACGTCCTGACTTTC.

V and J are TRBV4-3 and TRBJ2-1; TRBD2 agrees at 12 bases. Germline CDR1 is LGHNA and CDR2 is YSLEER. This CDR3 contains 17 residues. Trimming took 0 bases from V and 7 from J; bases not matched to a gene: 7. For the CDR3, the DNA is TGCGCCAGCAGCCAAGAGTCGTCGACTAGCGGGGGAAATGAGCAGTTCTTC. Translating it yields CASSQESSTSGGNEQFF.

The chain employs TRBV12-3 or TRBV12-4 and TRBJ1-5, with 11 bases lining up with TRBD1. Unmatched junction bases numbered 4, after V lost 5 bases and J lost 4 bases. The CDR3 length is 15 residues. CDR3 nucleotides: TGTGCCAGCAGTCCGGACAGGGGGCTAAATCAGCCCCAGCATTTT. It specifies CASSPDRGLNQPQHF.

This clonotype appeared a few times. This rearrangement joins TRBV12-3 or TRBV12-4 to TRBJ2-1; TRBD1 agrees at 10 bases. The CDR3 spans 13 residues. The V segment lost 5 bases and the J segment 8 bases; nucleotides outside the gene matches: 3. CDR3 DNA: TGTGCCAGCAGTCTAGGACAGGGGGATGAGCAGTTCTTC. Amino acid sequence: CASSLGQGDEQFF.

V is TRBV6-5 and J is TRBJ1-5, with TRBD1 as a possible D gene (5 bases). Per germline, CDR1 MNHEY and CDR2 SVGAGI. V was trimmed by 6 bases and J by 5 bases, leaving 11 bases between them. This CDR3 comprises 13 residues. The CDR3 sequence is CASRNSGDQPQHF. The CDR3, as DNA: TGTGCCAGCAGAAACTCGGGGGATCAGCCCCAGCATTTT.

A remark on this clonotype: The junction does not match germline at one end; this may be a read error. This rearrangement joins TRBV6-2 or TRBV6-3 to TRBJ2-1, with D hard to call. The CDR3 covers 12 residues. The V gene's germline CDR1 is MNHEY and CDR2 SVGEGT. DNA for the CDR3: TGTGCCGGCAGTGTAGGTTACAATGAGCAGTTCTTC. Its protein is CAGSVGYNEQFF.

This rearrangement joins TRBV20-1 to TRBJ2-7; 9 positions agree with TRBD1. The CDR3 extends over 16 amino acids. From germline, CDR1 is DFQATT and CDR2 SNEGSKA (reference sequence). The V segment lost 3 bases and the J segment 2 bases; nucleotides outside the gene matches: 11. Here the CDR3 reads CSASHAGTGFTYEQYF. The CDR3 DNA reads as TGCAGTGCTAGCCACGCGGGGACAGGGTTCACCTACGAGCAGTACTTC.